The rows below give T cell receptor beta chains drawn from one sample of a study of persistence of HIV-infected CD4 T cells. Generated by immunoSEQ multiplex PCR, the TCRdb table keeps only in-frame clones and is missing some. Here the sample spans 15,000 to 25,000 clones, about 84% being singletons. No cognate antigen is known for these TCRs. The source was CD4+ T cells sorted from PBMCs after approximately 18-hour stimulation, collected from a patient who received antiretroviral therapy. These TCRs come from an adult man with HIV who was CMV-seropositive. CDR3s include the opening cysteine and the closing phenylalanine or tryptophan. The order of the fields is CDR3 protein, CDR3 DNA, D gene, clone size, V gene, J gene. A D gene is named only where the DNA matches it firmly. The size entry is marked missing in some rows and otherwise reads once, few, many or a size class.

cdr3_aa: CASSEGGGWGRRTEAFF; cdr3_nt: TGTGCCAGCAGTGAAGGCGGGGGGTGGGGGAGACGAACTGAAGCTTTCTTT; d_call: -; clone_size: -; v_call: TRBV2; j_call: TRBJ1-1
cdr3_aa: CASSEGGEDEKLFF; cdr3_nt: TGTGCCAGCAGTGAGGGGGGGGAGGATGAAAAACTGTTTTTT; d_call: -; clone_size: -; v_call: TRBV6-1; j_call: TRBJ1-4
cdr3_aa: CAWTMGQGAKNYGYTF; cdr3_nt: TGTGCCTGGACCATGGGACAGGGGGCCAAGAACTATGGCTACACCTTC; d_call: TRBD1; clone_size: -; v_call: TRBV30; j_call: TRBJ1-2
cdr3_aa: CASFPSSGASNTGELFF; cdr3_nt: TGTGCCAGCTTCCCATCTAGCGGGGCGTCGAACACCGGGGAGCTGTTTTTT; d_call: TRBD2; clone_size: -; v_call: TRBV28; j_call: TRBJ2-2
cdr3_aa: CASSSLGGAYSRNTEAFF; cdr3_nt: TGTGCCAGCAGCTCCCTGGGGGGGGCCTACTCTAGGAACACTGAAGCTTTCTTT; d_call: -; clone_size: -; v_call: TRBV7-2; j_call: TRBJ1-1
cdr3_aa: CASSLGQGKGGYTF; cdr3_nt: TGTGCCAGCAGCTTAGGGCAGGGCAAAGGTGGCTACACCTTC; d_call: -; clone_size: few; v_call: TRBV7-9; j_call: TRBJ1-2
cdr3_aa: CASSWHNEQFF; cdr3_nt: TGTGCCAGCAGTTGGCACAATGAGCAGTTCTTC; d_call: -; clone_size: -; v_call: TRBV2; j_call: TRBJ2-1
cdr3_aa: CASSRDRVDTEAFF; cdr3_nt: TGTGCCAGCAGTCGGGACAGGGTGGACACTGAAGCTTTCTTT; d_call: TRBD1; clone_size: -; v_call: TRBV28; j_call: TRBJ1-1
cdr3_aa: CASSRDRAIGNTIYF; cdr3_nt: TGTGCCAGCAGCAGGGACCGAGCAATTGGAAACACCATATATTTT; d_call: -; clone_size: -; v_call: TRBV7-8; j_call: TRBJ1-3
cdr3_aa: CASKSVGFTDTQYF; cdr3_nt: TGTGCCAGCAAGTCTGTCGGGTTCACAGATACGCAGTATTTT; d_call: -; clone_size: -; v_call: TRBV2; j_call: TRBJ2-3
cdr3_aa: CASSQERAGPYEQYF; cdr3_nt: TGTGCCAGCAGCCAAGAAAGGGCAGGCCCCTACGAGCAGTACTTC; d_call: -; clone_size: -; v_call: TRBV14; j_call: TRBJ2-7
cdr3_aa: CASVGGGRDTQYF; cdr3_nt: TGTGCCAGCGTAGGCGGGGGGCGGGATACGCAGTATTTT; d_call: TRBD2; clone_size: -; v_call: TRBV2; j_call: TRBJ2-3
cdr3_aa: CASSAGLLDGELFF; cdr3_nt: TGTGCCAGCAGTGCGGGACTCCTTGACGGGGAGCTGTTTTTT; d_call: -; clone_size: -; v_call: TRBV27; j_call: TRBJ2-2
cdr3_aa: CASTPPGGGRTEAFF; cdr3_nt: TGTGCCAGCACTCCCCCGGGGGGGGGCAGGACTGAAGCTTTCTTT; d_call: -; clone_size: -; v_call: TRBV6-5; j_call: TRBJ1-1
cdr3_aa: CASSLDRGDQPQHF; cdr3_nt: TGTGCCAGCAGCTTGGACAGGGGGGATCAGCCCCAGCATTTT; d_call: TRBD1; clone_size: -; v_call: TRBV5-5; j_call: TRBJ1-5
cdr3_aa: CASSSFRSDPGAEAFF; cdr3_nt: TGTGCCAGTAGCTCCTTCCGGTCGGACCCAGGGGCTGAAGCTTTCTTT; d_call: -; clone_size: few; v_call: TRBV19; j_call: TRBJ1-1
cdr3_aa: CASSRDILHSNQPQHF; cdr3_nt: TGTGCCAGCAGTCGGGACATCCTTCATAGCAATCAGCCCCAGCATTTT; d_call: -; clone_size: -; v_call: TRBV2; j_call: TRBJ1-5
cdr3_aa: CASTRSTSGTEAFF; cdr3_nt: TGTGCCAGCACCCGGTCGACGTCGGGCACTGAAGCTTTCTTT; d_call: -; clone_size: -; v_call: TRBV5-4; j_call: TRBJ1-1
cdr3_aa: CASSYDRDHEQYF; cdr3_nt: TGTGCCAGCAGCTATGACAGGGACCACGAGCAGTACTTC; d_call: TRBD1; clone_size: once; v_call: TRBV7-9; j_call: TRBJ2-7
cdr3_aa: CASRLSDRPNTEAFF; cdr3_nt: TGTGCCAGCAGACTGTCAGACAGACCGAACACTGAAGCTTTCTTT; d_call: -; clone_size: -; v_call: TRBV6-5; j_call: TRBJ1-1
cdr3_aa: CASSEVGQKGEKLFF; cdr3_nt: TGTGCCAGCAGCGAAGTAGGACAGAAGGGTGAAAAACTGTTTTTT; d_call: -; clone_size: -; v_call: TRBV6-1; j_call: TRBJ1-4
cdr3_aa: CASSFGRTSGDQETQYF; cdr3_nt: TGCGCCAGCAGCTTCGGCCGGACTAGCGGGGATCAAGAGACCCAGTACTTC; d_call: TRBD2; clone_size: -; v_call: TRBV5-1; j_call: TRBJ2-5
cdr3_aa: CASSKRWDRGAIRGTGELFF; cdr3_nt: TGTGCCAGCAGCAAAAGATGGGACAGGGGAGCTATCAGGGGCACCGGGGAGCTGTTTTTT; d_call: -; clone_size: -; v_call: TRBV21-1; j_call: TRBJ2-2
cdr3_aa: CASSLRQSNSYEQYF; cdr3_nt: TGTGCCAGCAGCTTGCGACAGAGTAACAGCTACGAGCAGTACTTC; d_call: -; clone_size: -; v_call: TRBV7-9; j_call: TRBJ2-7
cdr3_aa: CASSLRTVENTEAFF; cdr3_nt: TGCGCCAGCAGCTTAAGAACAGTCGAGAACACTGAAGCTTTCTTT; d_call: -; clone_size: medium-sized; v_call: TRBV5-1; j_call: TRBJ1-1
cdr3_aa: CASSPGQGGTEAFF; cdr3_nt: TGCGCCAGCAGCCCTGGACAGGGTGGGACTGAAGCTTTCTTT; d_call: TRBD1; clone_size: -; v_call: TRBV5-1; j_call: TRBJ1-1
cdr3_aa: CASSEVGADKQYF; cdr3_nt: TGTGCCAGCAGTGAAGTGGGTGCGGATAAGCAGTACTTC; d_call: -; clone_size: -; v_call: TRBV6-1; j_call: TRBJ2-7
cdr3_aa: CASSPGVTNTEAFF; cdr3_nt: TGTGCCAGCTCACCGGGAGTCACTAACACTGAAGCTTTCTTT; d_call: -; clone_size: once; v_call: TRBV18; j_call: TRBJ1-1
cdr3_aa: CATSRDPRGRSEKLFF; cdr3_nt: TGTGCCACCAGCAGAGATCCGCGGGGGAGGAGTGAAAAACTGTTTTTT; d_call: -; clone_size: -; v_call: TRBV15; j_call: TRBJ1-4
cdr3_aa: CAISESQGGRETQYF; cdr3_nt: TGTGCCATCAGTGAGTCACAGGGAGGTCGTGAGACCCAGTACTTC; d_call: -; clone_size: -; v_call: TRBV10-3; j_call: TRBJ2-5
cdr3_aa: CASSQTGAGTGELFF; cdr3_nt: TGTGCCAGCAGCCAGACAGGGGCGGGCACCGGGGAGCTGTTTTTT; d_call: TRBD1; clone_size: -; v_call: TRBV7-2; j_call: TRBJ2-2
cdr3_aa: CASSHEPDEQYF; cdr3_nt: TGTGCCAGCAGCCACGAACCTGACGAGCAGTACTTC; d_call: -; clone_size: once; v_call: TRBV3-1/TRBV3-2; j_call: TRBJ2-7
cdr3_aa: CASSEVPRESPLHF; cdr3_nt: TGTGCCAGCAGTGAAGTGCCCAGGGAATCACCCCTCCACTTT; d_call: -; clone_size: few; v_call: TRBV6-1; j_call: TRBJ1-6
cdr3_aa: CASSSRTMNTEAFF; cdr3_nt: TGTGCCAGCTCCAGCAGAACCATGAACACTGAAGCTTTCTTT; d_call: -; clone_size: -; v_call: TRBV6-5; j_call: TRBJ1-1
cdr3_aa: CASSLSGQGGHEQYF; cdr3_nt: TGTGCCAGCAGCTTATCGGGGCAGGGGGGCCACGAGCAGTACTTC; d_call: -; clone_size: -; v_call: TRBV7-9; j_call: TRBJ2-7
cdr3_aa: CASSKDSFTGELFF; cdr3_nt: TGCGCCAGCAGCAAAGACAGCTTCACCGGGGAGCTGTTTTTT; d_call: -; clone_size: -; v_call: TRBV5-1; j_call: TRBJ2-2
cdr3_aa: CASSPTGVRSYEQYF; cdr3_nt: TGTGCCAGCAGTCCCACCGGGGTCAGGAGCTACGAGCAGTACTTC; d_call: -; clone_size: -; v_call: TRBV28; j_call: TRBJ2-7
cdr3_aa: CASSLVAGTGAGYTF; cdr3_nt: TGCGCCAGCAGCTTGGTAGCCGGGACAGGGGCTGGCTACACCTTC; d_call: TRBD1; clone_size: -; v_call: TRBV5-1; j_call: TRBJ1-2
cdr3_aa: CASSQGGASGYTF; cdr3_nt: TGTGCCAGCAGCCAAGGGGGGGCGAGTGGCTACACCTTC; d_call: -; clone_size: few; v_call: TRBV3-1/TRBV3-2; j_call: TRBJ1-2
cdr3_aa: CASTPDGGGPDTQYF; cdr3_nt: TGTGCCAGCACCCCCGATGGCGGGGGGCCAGATACGCAGTATTTT; d_call: TRBD2; clone_size: few; v_call: TRBV2; j_call: TRBJ2-3
cdr3_aa: CASSQEGTGGASNQPQHF; cdr3_nt: TGTGCCAGCAGCCAAGAAGGGACAGGGGGCGCGAGCAATCAGCCCCAGCATTTT; d_call: TRBD1; clone_size: few; v_call: TRBV4-2; j_call: TRBJ1-5
cdr3_aa: CASSLNRPDYGYTF; cdr3_nt: TGTGCCAGCAGTTTAAACCGCCCGGACTATGGCTACACCTTC; d_call: -; clone_size: -; v_call: TRBV28; j_call: TRBJ1-2
cdr3_aa: CATSREGDHGEKLFF; cdr3_nt: TGTGCCACCAGCAGAGAGGGGGACCACGGTGAAAAACTGTTTTTT; d_call: -; clone_size: -; v_call: TRBV15; j_call: TRBJ1-4
cdr3_aa: CASSLDPPPADTQYF; cdr3_nt: TGCGCCAGCAGCTTGGACCCTCCGCCGGCAGATACGCAGTATTTT; d_call: -; clone_size: medium-sized; v_call: TRBV5-1; j_call: TRBJ2-3
cdr3_aa: CASSFANNSPLHF; cdr3_nt: TGCGCCAGCAGCTTCGCCAATAATTCACCCCTCCACTTT; d_call: -; clone_size: -; v_call: TRBV5-1; j_call: TRBJ1-6
cdr3_aa: CASFRGGTNYGYTF; cdr3_nt: TGTGCCAGCTTTCGAGGTGGCACTAACTATGGCTACACCTTC; d_call: -; clone_size: -; v_call: TRBV2; j_call: TRBJ1-2
cdr3_aa: CATSQGQGLNQPQHF; cdr3_nt: TGTGCCACCAGTCAAGGACAGGGGCTAAATCAGCCCCAGCATTTT; d_call: TRBD1; clone_size: -; v_call: TRBV24-1; j_call: TRBJ1-5
cdr3_aa: CASSPDGAYEQYF; cdr3_nt: TGCGCCAGCAGCCCAGACGGCGCCTACGAGCAGTACTTC; d_call: -; clone_size: -; v_call: TRBV5-1; j_call: TRBJ2-7
cdr3_aa: CASSYSWTAGHNEQFF; cdr3_nt: TGTGCCAGCAGTTACTCTTGGACTGCAGGGCATAATGAGCAGTTCTTC; d_call: -; clone_size: few; v_call: TRBV6-5; j_call: TRBJ2-1
cdr3_aa: CASSRATHANNSPLHF; cdr3_nt: TGTGCCAGCAGCCGGGCAACACACGCGAATAATTCACCCCTCCACTTT; d_call: -; clone_size: -; v_call: TRBV5-4; j_call: TRBJ1-6
cdr3_aa: CASSPQRDSGGYTF; cdr3_nt: TGTGCCAGCAGCCCCCAGAGGGACAGCGGGGGCTACACCTTC; d_call: TRBD1; clone_size: -; v_call: TRBV7-9; j_call: TRBJ1-2
cdr3_aa: CASSPQIAVLTDTQYF; cdr3_nt: TGTGCCAGCAGCCCCCAGATAGCGGTCCTCACAGATACGCAGTATTTT; d_call: -; clone_size: -; v_call: TRBV5-5; j_call: TRBJ2-3
cdr3_aa: CASSLQGAPNTEAFF; cdr3_nt: TGTGCCAGCAGCTTACAGGGGGCCCCGAACACTGAAGCTTTCTTT; d_call: TRBD1; clone_size: -; v_call: TRBV28; j_call: TRBJ1-1
cdr3_aa: CASSPLSVGASYNEQFF; cdr3_nt: TGTGCCAGCAGTCCCCTTTCGGTTGGAGCCTCCTACAATGAGCAGTTCTTC; d_call: -; clone_size: -; v_call: TRBV27; j_call: TRBJ2-1
cdr3_aa: CASSASAGRSYNEQFF; cdr3_nt: TGTGCCAGCAGCGCCTCAGCGGGGAGATCCTACAATGAGCAGTTCTTC; d_call: TRBD2; clone_size: -; v_call: TRBV9; j_call: TRBJ2-1